This T cell receptor beta chain appears in the sequencing data of a study of CD8+CD57+ T cells in acquired aplastic anemia. Across the study: On average, healthy donors gave 10 million to 14 million reads for CD4+ cells.

Whole-study findings and limits: The CD8+ Simpson's diversity of patients and controls was not significantly different.

Losses at the gene ends were 3 bases for V and 3 bases for J; bases not matched to a gene: 3. Germline CDR1 is DFQATT and CDR2 is SNEGSKA (reference sequence). The length of the CDR3 is 13 residues. Notes on this clonotype: What it binds is not known. A much larger clonotype is one base distant, so this may be a read error.

Genomic DNA templated the TCR beta VDJ and CDR3 profiling. TCRdb redid the calling of the reads with MiXCR, one entry per CDR3 protein. This sample yields around 190,000 distinct CDR3 sequences, of which roughly 57% are seen a single time; about 31% belongs to the top ten. This rearrangement joins TRBV20-1 to TRBJ2-7; 9 nucleotides align to TRBD2. This sequence was found in a human donor in good health. The source material was sorted CD4+, CD8+, or CD8+CD57+ T cells (not recorded which) from PBMCs. The CDR3 sequence is CSASGTSNYEQYF. CDR3 bases: TGCAGTGCTAGCGGGACTAGCAACTACGAGCAGTACTTC.